One and the same sample provided the 2 T cell receptor beta chains below, sequenced in a study of brain metastases from non-small cell lung cancer. Assay used: immunoSEQ multiplex PCR; TCRdb lists only in-frame clones, some missing. The sample includes 550 to 600 clones, around 90% of them seen just once. Sequencing input: tumor-adjacent normal tissue. These receptors came from a donor at least 40 years old with non-small cell lung cancer.

As regards this clone: At one boundary the junction diverges from the germline segment, which might be a read error. The V and J genes are TRBV18 and TRBJ2-7; TRBD2 is a possible D gene (6 bases). Germline CDR1 and CDR2: KGHSH and LQKENI. The CDR3 is 15 residues long. Here the CDR3 DNA reads TGTGCCAGCTCACCACTGTCAGGAGGGGAGCACGAGCAGTATTTC. Amino acid sequence: CASSPLSGGEHEQYF.

The chain is built from TRBV28 and TRBJ1-1; 7 nucleotides line up with TRBD1. Germline CDR1 and CDR2: MDHEN and SYDVKM. This CDR3 spans 14 amino acids. J gave up 11 bases and V 6 bases, and 15 bases lay outside the gene matches. The CDR3 coding sequence is TGTGCCAGCAGCCGTTACAGGGGAGTAAAAGGGGCTTTCTTT. It specifies CASSRYRGVKGAFF.